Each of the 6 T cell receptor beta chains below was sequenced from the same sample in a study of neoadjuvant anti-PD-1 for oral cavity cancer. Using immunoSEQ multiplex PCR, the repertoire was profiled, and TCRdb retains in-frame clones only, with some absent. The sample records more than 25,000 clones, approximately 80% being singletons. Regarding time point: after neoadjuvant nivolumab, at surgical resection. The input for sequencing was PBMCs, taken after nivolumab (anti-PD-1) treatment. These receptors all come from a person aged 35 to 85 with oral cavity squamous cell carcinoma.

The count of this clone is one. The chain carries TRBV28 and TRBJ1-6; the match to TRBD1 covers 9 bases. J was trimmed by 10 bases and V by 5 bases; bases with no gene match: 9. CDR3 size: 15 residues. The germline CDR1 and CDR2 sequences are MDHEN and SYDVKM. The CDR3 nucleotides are TGTGCCAGCAGTGCGCTCGACAGGGGGGGATCACCCCTCCACTTT. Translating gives CASSALDRGGSPLHF. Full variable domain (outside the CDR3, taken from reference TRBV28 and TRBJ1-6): DVKVTQSSRYLVKRTGEKVFLECVQDMDHENMFWYRQDPGLGLRLIYFSYDVKMKEKGDIPEGYSVSREKKERFSLILESASTNQTSMYLCASSALDRGGSPLHFGNGTRLTVT.

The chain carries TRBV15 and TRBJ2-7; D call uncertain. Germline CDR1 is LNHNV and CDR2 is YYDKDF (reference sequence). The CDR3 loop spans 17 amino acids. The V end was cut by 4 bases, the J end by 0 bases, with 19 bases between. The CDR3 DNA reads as TGTGCCACCAGCAACCGTGGGGTGGCTTCACCCTCCTACGAGCAGTACTTC. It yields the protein CATSNRGVASPSYEQYF. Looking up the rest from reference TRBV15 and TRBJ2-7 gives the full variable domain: DAMVIQNPRYQVTQFGKPVTLSCSQTLNHNVMYWYQQKSSQAPKLLFHYYDKDFNNEADTPDNFQSRRPNTSFCFLDIRSPGLGDTAMYLCATSNRGVASPSYEQYFGPGTRLTVT.

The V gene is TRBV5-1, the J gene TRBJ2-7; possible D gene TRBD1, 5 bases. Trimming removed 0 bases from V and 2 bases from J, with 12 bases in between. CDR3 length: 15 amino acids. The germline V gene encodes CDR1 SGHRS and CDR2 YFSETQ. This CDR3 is CASSLVDRNPYEQYF. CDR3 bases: TGCGCCAGCAGCTTGGTTGACAGAAATCCCTACGAGCAGTACTTC.

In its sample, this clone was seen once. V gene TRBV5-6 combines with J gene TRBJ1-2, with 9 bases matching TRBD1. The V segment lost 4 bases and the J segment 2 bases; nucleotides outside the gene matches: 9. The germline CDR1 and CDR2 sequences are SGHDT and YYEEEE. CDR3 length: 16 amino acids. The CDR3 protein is CASSPTLGQGNYGYTF. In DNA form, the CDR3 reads TGTGCCAGCAGCCCAACCTTGGGACAGGGAAACTATGGCTACACCTTC.

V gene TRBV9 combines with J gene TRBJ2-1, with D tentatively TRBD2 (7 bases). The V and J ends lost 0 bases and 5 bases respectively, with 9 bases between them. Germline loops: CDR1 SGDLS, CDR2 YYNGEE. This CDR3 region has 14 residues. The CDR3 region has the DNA TGTGCCAGCAGCGTAGAGGGGGGGCACAATGAGCAGTTCTTC. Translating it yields CASSVEGGHNEQFF. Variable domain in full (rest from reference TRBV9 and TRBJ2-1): DSGVTQTPKHLITATGQRVTLRCSPRSGDLSVYWYQQSLDQGLQFLIQYYNGEERAKGNILERFSAQQFPDLHSELNLSSLELGDSALYFCASSVEGGHNEQFFGPGTRLTVL.

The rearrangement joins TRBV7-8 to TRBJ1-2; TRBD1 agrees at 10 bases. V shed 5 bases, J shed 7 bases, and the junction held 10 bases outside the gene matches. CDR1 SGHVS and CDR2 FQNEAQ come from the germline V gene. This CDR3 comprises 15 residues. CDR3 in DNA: TGTGCCAGCAGCGTTTCCCGGGACAGGGGACCTGGCTACACCTTC. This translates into CASSVSRDRGPGYTF.